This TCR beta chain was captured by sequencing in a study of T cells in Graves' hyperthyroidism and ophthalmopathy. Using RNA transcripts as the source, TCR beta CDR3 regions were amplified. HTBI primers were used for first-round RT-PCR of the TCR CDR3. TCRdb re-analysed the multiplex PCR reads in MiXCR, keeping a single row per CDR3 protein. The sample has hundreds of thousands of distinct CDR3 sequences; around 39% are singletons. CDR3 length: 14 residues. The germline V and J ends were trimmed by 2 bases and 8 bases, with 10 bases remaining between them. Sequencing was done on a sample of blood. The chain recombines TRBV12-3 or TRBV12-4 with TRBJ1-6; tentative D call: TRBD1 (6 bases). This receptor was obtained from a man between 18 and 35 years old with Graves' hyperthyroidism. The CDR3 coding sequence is TGTGCCAGCAGTTTACAACAGGGATATTCACCCCTCCACTTT. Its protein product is CASSLQQGYSPLHF.